The entry that follows covers one T cell receptor (beta chain) sequence. The CDR3 has 15 residues. Trimming removed 6 bases from V and 0 bases from J, with 14 bases in between. Germline V gene sequence: CDR1 SGHTA, CDR2 FQGTGA. The sample comes from a study of blood T cell repertoires in COVID-19. Study-level background: Samples came from the United States, Italy and Spain, spanning acute and convalescent COVID-19.

Sequenced by immunoSEQ multiplex PCR; TCRdb stores in-frame clones only, minus some. Of more than 35,000 clones in the sample, 85% are singletons; the top ten hold roughly 9.9%. The chain combines TRBV7-3 with TRBJ1-1; no firm D call. Source material: peripheral blood. This TCR was sampled from a human donor in a cohort sampled during active COVID-19. CDR3 sequence (DNA): TGTGCCAGCAGTCCTAACGGGAATTTGAACACTGAAGCTTTCTTT. As protein: CASSPNGNLNTEAFF.